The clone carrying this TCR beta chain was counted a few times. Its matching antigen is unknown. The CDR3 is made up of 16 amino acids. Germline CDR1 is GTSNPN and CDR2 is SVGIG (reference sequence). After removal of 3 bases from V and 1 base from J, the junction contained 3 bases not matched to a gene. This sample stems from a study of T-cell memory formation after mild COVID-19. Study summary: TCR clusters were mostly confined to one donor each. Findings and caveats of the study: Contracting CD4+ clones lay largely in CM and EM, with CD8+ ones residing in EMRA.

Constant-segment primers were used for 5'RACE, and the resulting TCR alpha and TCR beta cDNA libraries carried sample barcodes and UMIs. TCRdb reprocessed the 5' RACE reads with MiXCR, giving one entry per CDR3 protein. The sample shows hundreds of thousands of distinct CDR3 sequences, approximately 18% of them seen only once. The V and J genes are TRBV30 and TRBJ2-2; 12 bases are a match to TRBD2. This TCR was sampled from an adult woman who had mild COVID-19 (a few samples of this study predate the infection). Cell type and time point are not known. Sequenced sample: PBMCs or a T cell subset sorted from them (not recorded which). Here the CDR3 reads CAWRGLAGLNTGELFF. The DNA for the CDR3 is TGTGCCTGGAGAGGACTAGCGGGATTGAACACCGGGGAGCTGTTTTTT.